This entry is about one T cell receptor beta chain. The sample comes from a study of blood T cell repertoires in COVID-19. Overall study context: Donors in the United States, Italy and Spain gave samples during acute or convalescent COVID-19. Nucleic acid was either cDNA or gDNA, and it came from T cells, B-cell-depleted T cells, or PBMCs.

Original handling: The assay estimated nucleated cells by amplifying reference gene primers. Repertoires were generated with immunoSEQ multiplex PCR, while TCRdb's copy carries only in-frame clones and drops some. That table furnishes V, J and clone size, whereas the DNA furnished D and trimming. Among roughly 21,000 clones, roughly 90% were seen once, and the ten largest hold 12%. Germline CDR1 and CDR2: SEHNR and FQNEAQ (reference sequence). CDR3 length: 15 residues. J lost 5 bases, V lost 5 bases, and 9 bases had no gene match. The sequenced sample was peripheral blood. The origin of this receptor is an elderly woman with active or convalescent COVID-19. The chain has TRBV7-9 and TRBJ1-2; TRBD1 agrees at 9 bases. The CDR3 sequence: CASSDRDRVAYGYTF. DNA of the CDR3: TGTGCCAGCAGCGACCGGGACAGGGTAGCTTATGGCTACACCTTC.